This TCR beta chain is drawn from a study of control samples from healthy donors and cancer patients. Trimming cost V 5 bases and J 6 bases; bases outside gene matches: 6. The CDR3 length is 15 residues. Per the germline V gene, CDR1 is SGHTA and CDR2 is FQGTGA. Profiled with immunoSEQ multiplex PCR; TCRdb holds only in-frame clones, not every one. The sample has about 50,000 clones; about 88% are singletons. The clonotype was recovered from a man between 45 and 60 years old with head and neck cancer. The source material was PBMCs. V is TRBV7-3 and J is TRBJ1-5, with TRBD1 matching over 11 bases. CDR3 DNA sequence: TGTGCCAGCAGCCCACACGGGACAGGGGGTCAGCCCCAGCATTTT. Protein: CASSPHGTGGQPQHF.